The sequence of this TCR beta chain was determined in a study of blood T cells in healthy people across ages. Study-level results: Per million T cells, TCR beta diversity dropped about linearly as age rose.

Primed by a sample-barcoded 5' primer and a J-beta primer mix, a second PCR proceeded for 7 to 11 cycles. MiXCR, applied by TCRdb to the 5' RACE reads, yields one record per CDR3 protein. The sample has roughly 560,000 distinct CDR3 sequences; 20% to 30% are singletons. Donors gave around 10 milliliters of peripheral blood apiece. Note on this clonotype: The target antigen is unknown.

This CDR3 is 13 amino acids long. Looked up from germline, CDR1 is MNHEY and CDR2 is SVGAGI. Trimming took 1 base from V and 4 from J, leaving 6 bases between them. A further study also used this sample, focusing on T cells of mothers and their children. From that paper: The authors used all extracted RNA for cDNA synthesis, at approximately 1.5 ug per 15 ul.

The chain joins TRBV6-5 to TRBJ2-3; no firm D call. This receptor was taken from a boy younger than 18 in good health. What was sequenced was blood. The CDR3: CASSYFGADTQYF. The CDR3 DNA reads TGTGCCAGCAGTTACTTCGGCGCAGATACGCAGTATTTT.